This T cell receptor beta chain was captured in a study of T cell changes during pregnancy in multiple sclerosis. Sequencing used immunoSEQ multiplex PCR; TCRdb keeps in-frame clones, though not all of them. The sample lists roughly 100,000 clones, 92% occurring once. With 0 bases clipped from V and 2 bases from J, the junction kept 4 bases outside the gene matches. In germline, CDR1 is ENHRY, CDR2 SYGVKD. The CDR3 extends over 16 amino acids. V usage is TRBV10-3 and J usage is TRBJ2-7, with 10 positions matching TRBD1. This TCR was recovered from a female donor with multiple sclerosis, enrolled in a pregnancy study. Sequenced here: peripheral blood, sampled after pregnancy. CDR3 protein: CAISESWDRGTYEQYF. CDR3 coding DNA: TGTGCCATCAGTGAGTCGTGGGACAGGGGTACCTACGAGCAGTACTTC.